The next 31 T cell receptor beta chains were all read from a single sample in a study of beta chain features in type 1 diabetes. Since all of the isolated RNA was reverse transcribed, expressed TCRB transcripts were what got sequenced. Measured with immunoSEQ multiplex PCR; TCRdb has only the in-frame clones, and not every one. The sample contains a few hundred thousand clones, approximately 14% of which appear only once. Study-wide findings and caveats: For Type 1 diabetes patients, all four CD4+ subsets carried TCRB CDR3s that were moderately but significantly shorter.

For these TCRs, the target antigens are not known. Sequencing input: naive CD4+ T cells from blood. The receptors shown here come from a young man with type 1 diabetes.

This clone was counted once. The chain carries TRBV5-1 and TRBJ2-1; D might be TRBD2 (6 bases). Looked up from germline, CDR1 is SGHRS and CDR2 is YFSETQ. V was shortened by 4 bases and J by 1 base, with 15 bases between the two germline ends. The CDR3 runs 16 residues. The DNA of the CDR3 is TGCGCCAGCAGCGGGGGGACCGCCGGGTCCTACAATGAGCAGTTCTTC. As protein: CASSGGTAGSYNEQFF.

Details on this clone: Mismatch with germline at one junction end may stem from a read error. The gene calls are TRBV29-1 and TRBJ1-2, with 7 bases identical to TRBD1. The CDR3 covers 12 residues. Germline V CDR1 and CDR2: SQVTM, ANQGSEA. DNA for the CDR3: TGCAGCGTCCTACAGGGGCTTCCCCCCTCTGTCTTC. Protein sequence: CSVLQGLPPSVF.

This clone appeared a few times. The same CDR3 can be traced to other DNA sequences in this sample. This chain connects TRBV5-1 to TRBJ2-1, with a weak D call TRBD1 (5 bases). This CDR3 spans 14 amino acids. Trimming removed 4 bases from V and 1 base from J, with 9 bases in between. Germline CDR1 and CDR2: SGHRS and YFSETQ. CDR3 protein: CASSGQGSYNEQFF. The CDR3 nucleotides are TGCGCCAGCAGCGGGCAGGGTTCCTACAATGAGCAGTTCTTC.

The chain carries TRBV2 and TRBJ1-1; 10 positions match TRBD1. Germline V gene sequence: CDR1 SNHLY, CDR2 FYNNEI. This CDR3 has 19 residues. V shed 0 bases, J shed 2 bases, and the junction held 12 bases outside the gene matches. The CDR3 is CASSEAGDRGLVGNTEAFF. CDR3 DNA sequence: TGTGCCAGCAGTGAAGCTGGAGACAGGGGGCTAGTAGGTAACACTGAAGCTTTCTTT.

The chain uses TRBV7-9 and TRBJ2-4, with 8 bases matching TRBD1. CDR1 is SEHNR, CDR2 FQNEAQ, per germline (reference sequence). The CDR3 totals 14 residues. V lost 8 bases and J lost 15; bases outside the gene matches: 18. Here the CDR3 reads CASAITGGLWNLYF. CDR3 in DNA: TGTGCCAGCGCAATTACAGGGGGACTTTGGAATCTGTACTTC. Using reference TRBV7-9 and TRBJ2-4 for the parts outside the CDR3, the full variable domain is DTGVSQNPRHKITKRGQNVTFRCDPISEHNRLYWYRQTLGQGPEFLTYFQNEAQLEKSRLLSDRFSAERPKGSFSTLEIQRTEQGDSAMYLCASAITGGLWNLYFGAGTRLSVL.

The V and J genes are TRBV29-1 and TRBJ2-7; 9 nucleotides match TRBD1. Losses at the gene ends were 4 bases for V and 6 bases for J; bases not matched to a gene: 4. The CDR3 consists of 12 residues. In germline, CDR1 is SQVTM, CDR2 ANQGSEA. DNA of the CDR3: TGCAGCGTTGTTGGACAGGGGCGCGAGCAGTACTTC. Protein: CSVVGQGREQYF.

DNA for the CDR3: TGTGCCAGCAGTGAAGAGGTCGGGGGAGTATATGGCTACACCTTC. It is translated as CASSEEVGGVYGYTF. The V call is TRBV6-1, the J call TRBJ1-2; D possibly corresponds to TRBD1 (5 bases). Trimming took off 1 base at V and 5 bases at J, with 14 bases between the two ends. There are 15 residues in the CDR3. From germline, CDR1 is MNHNS and CDR2 SASEGT.

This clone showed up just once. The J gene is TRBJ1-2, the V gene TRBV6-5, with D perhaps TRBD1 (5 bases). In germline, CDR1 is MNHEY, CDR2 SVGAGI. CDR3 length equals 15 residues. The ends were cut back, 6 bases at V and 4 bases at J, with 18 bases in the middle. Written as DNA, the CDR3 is TGTGCCAGCAGCTCCACGGGGGATTTAATCTATGGCTACACCTTC. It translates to CASSSTGDLIYGYTF.

The CDR3 spells CAWAVRRGYTF. In DNA, the CDR3 is TGTGCCTGGGCGGTAAGGCGTGGCTACACCTTC. This chain uses TRBV30 with TRBJ1-2; no definite D call. Germline V lookup: CDR1 GTSNPN, CDR2 SVGIG (reference sequence). Trimming left V 5 bases short and J 7 bases short, with 11 bases between. The CDR3 runs to 11 residues. Supplemented by reference TRBV30 and TRBJ1-2, the full variable domain reads SQTIHQWPATLVQPVGSPLSLECTVEGTSNPNLYWYRQAAGRGLQLLFYSVGIGQISSEVPQNLSASRPQDRQFILSSKKLLLSDSGFYLCAWAVRRGYTFGSGTRLTVV.

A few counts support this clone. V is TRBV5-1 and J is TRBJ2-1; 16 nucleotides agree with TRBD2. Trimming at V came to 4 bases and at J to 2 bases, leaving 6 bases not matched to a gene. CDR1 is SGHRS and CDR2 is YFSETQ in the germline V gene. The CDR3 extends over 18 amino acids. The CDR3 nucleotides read TGCGCCAGCAGCCTCGGGACTAGCGGGGGGGGGCCCTACAATGAGCAGTTCTTC. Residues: CASSLGTSGGGPYNEQFF.

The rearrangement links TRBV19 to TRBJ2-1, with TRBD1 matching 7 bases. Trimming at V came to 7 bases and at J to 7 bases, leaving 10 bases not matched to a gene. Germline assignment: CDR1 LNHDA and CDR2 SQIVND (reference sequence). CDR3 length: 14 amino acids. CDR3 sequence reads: CASTSGTVLNEQFF. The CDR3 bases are TGTGCCAGTACCTCCGGGACAGTCTTAAATGAGCAGTTCTTC.

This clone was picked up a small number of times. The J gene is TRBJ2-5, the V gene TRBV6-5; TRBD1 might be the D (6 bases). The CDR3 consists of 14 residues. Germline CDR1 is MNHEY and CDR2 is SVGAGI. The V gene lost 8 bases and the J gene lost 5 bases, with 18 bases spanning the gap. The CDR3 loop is CASHLPGAVETQYF. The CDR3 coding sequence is TGTGCCAGCCACCTACCAGGGGCAGTGGAGACCCAGTACTTC.

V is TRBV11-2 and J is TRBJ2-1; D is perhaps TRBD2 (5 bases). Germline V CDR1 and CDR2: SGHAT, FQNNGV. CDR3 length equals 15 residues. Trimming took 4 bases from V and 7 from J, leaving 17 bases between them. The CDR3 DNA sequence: TGTGCCAGCAGCTCGGGATTGGGCAGGATGAATGAGCAGTTCTTC. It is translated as CASSSGLGRMNEQFF.

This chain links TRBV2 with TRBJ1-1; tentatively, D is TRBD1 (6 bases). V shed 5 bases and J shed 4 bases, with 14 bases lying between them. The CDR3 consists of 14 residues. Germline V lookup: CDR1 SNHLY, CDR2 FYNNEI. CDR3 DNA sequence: TGTGCCAGCAGTCCCACAGGGCTGGGCACTGAAGCTTTCTTT. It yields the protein CASSPTGLGTEAFF.

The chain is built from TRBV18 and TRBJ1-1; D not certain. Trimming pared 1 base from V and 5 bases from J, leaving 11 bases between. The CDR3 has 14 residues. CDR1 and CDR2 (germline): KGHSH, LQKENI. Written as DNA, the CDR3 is TGTGCCAGCTCACCACTCGACGGGGAAACTGAAGCTTTCTTT. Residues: CASSPLDGETEAFF.

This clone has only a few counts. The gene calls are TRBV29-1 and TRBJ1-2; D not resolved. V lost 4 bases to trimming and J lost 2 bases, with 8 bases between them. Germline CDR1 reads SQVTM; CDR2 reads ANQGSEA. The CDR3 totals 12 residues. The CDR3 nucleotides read TGCAGCGTTGGGCAGAAGAACTATGGCTACACCTTC. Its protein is CSVGQKNYGYTF.

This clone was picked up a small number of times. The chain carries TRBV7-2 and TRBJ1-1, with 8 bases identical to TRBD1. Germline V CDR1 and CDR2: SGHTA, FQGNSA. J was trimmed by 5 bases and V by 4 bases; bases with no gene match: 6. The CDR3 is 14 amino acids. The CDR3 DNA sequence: TGTGCCAGCAGCTCTAGGACAGGGCTAACTGAAGCTTTCTTT. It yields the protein CASSSRTGLTEAFF.

The CDR3 protein is CASSVQGNQPQHF. The CDR3 DNA follows: TGTGCCAGCAGCGTTCAGGGCAATCAGCCCCAGCATTTT. The rearrangement uses TRBV7-9 and TRBJ1-5; D is uncertain. Deletions cut 5 bases from V and 2 bases from J, with 7 bases between. CDR3 length: 13 amino acids. Per the germline V gene, CDR1 is SEHNR and CDR2 is FQNEAQ (reference sequence).

The DNA of the CDR3 is TGTGCCAGCAGCTTGGACAGATCCCCTGGCTACACCTTC. It specifies CASSLDRSPGYTF. This sequence joins TRBV5-6 and TRBJ1-2, with D unresolved. Trimming took off 0 bases at V and 7 bases at J, with 10 bases between the two ends. CDR1 is SGHDT, CDR2 YYEEEE, per germline. This CDR3 has 13 amino acids.

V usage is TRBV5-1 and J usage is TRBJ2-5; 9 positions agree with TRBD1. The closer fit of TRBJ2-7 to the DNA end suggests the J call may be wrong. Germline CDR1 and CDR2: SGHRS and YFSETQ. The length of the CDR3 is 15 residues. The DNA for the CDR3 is TGCGCCAGCACCCGAACCGGGACAGGGACCTACGAGCAGTACTTC. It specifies CASTRTGTGTYEQYF.

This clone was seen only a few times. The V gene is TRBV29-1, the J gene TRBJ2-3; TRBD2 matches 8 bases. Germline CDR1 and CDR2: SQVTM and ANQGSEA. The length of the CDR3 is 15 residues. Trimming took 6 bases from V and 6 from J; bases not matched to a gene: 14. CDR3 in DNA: TGCAGCGTCGTTGCCCCCCAACGGGGGGGCGATACGCAGTATTTT. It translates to CSVVAPQRGGDTQYF.

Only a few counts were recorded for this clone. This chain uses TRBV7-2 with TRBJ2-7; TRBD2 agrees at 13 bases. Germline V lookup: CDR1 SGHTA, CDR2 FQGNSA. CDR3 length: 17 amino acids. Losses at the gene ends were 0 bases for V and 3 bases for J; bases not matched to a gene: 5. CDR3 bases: TGTGCCAGCAGCTTAGCACTAGCGGGAGGGGATAGCTACGAGCAGTACTTC. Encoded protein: CASSLALAGGDSYEQYF.

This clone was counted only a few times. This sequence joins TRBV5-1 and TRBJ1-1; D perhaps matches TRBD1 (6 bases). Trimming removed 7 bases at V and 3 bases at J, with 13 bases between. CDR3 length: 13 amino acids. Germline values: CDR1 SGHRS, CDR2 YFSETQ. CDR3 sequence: CASGPGGHTEAFF. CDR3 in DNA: TGCGCCAGCGGCCCGGGGGGCCACACTGAAGCTTTCTTT.

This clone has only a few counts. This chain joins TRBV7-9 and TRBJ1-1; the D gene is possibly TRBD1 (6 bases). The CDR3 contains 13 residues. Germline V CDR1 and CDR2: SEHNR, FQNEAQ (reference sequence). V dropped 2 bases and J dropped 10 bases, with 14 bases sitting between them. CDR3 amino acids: CASSLSDSPVAFF. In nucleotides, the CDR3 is TGTGCCAGCAGCTTATCGGACAGCCCGGTAGCTTTCTTT.

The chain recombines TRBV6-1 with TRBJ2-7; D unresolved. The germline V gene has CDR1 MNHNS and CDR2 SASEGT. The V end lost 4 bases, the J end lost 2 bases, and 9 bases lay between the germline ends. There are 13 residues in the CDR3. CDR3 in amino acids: CASSVAETYEQYF. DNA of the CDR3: TGTGCCAGCAGTGTGGCCGAAACCTACGAGCAGTACTTC.

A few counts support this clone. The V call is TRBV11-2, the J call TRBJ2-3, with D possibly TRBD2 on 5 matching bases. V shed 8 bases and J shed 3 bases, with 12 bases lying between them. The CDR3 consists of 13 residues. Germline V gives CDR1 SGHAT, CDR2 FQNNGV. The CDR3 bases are TGTGCCAGCGCTACGGGGATGACAGATACGCAGTATTTT. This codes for CASATGMTDTQYF. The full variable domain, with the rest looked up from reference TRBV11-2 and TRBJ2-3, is EAGVAQSPRYKIIEKRQSVAFWCNPISGHATLYWYQQILGQGPKLLIQFQNNGVVDDSQLPKDRFSAERLKGVDSTLKIQPAKLEDSAVYLCASATGMTDTQYFGPGTRLTVL.

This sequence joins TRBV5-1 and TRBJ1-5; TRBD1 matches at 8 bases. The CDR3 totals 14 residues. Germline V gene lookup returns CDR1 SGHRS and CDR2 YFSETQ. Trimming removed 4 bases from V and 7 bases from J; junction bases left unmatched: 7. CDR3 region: CASSQTGDGQPQHF. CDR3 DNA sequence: TGCGCCAGCAGCCAGACAGGGGACGGCCAGCCCCAGCATTTT.

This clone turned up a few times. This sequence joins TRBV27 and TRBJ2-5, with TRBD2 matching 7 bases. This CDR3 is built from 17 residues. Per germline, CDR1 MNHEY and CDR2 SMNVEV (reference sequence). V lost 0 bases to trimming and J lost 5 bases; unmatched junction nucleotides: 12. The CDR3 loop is CASSLSLASGRQETQYF. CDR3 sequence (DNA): TGTGCCAGCAGTTTATCGTTGGCTAGCGGTCGTCAGGAGACCCAGTACTTC.

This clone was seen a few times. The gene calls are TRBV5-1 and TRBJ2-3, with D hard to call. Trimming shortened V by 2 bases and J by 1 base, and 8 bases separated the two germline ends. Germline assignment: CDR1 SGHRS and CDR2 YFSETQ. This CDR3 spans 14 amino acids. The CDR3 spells CASSLATRTDTQYF. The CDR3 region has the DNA TGCGCCAGCAGCTTAGCGACTCGCACAGATACGCAGTATTTT.

In nucleotides, the CDR3 is TGTGCCAGTACCCCCTGGCAGGGGATGAACACTGAAGCTTTCTTT. Its protein is CASTPWQGMNTEAFF. V usage is TRBV19 and J usage is TRBJ1-1, with D perhaps matching TRBD1 (6 bases). The CDR3 loop spans 15 amino acids. Trimming removed 7 bases at V and 0 bases at J, with 15 bases between. CDR1 and CDR2 from the germline V gene are LNHDA and SQIVND (reference sequence).

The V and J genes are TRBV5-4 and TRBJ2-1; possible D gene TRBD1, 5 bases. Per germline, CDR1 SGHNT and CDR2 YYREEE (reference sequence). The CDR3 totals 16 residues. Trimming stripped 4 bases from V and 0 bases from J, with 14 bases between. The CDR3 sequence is CASSGATASSYNEQFF. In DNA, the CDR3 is TGTGCCAGCAGCGGGGCGACAGCGAGCTCCTACAATGAGCAGTTCTTC.